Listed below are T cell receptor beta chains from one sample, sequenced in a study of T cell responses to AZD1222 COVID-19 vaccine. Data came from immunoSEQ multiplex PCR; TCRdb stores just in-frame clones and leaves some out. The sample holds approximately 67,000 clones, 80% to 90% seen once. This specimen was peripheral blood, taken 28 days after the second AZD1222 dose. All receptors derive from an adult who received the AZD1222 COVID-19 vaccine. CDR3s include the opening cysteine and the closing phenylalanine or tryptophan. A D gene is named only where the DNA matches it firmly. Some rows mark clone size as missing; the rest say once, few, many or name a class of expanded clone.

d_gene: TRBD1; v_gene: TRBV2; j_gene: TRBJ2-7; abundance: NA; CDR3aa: CASSRDRGMGEQYF; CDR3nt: TGTGCCAGCTCCCGGGACAGGGGGATGGGGGAGCAGTACTTC
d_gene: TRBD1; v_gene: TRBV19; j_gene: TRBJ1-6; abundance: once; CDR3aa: CASSPRTGASPLHF; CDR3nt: TGTGCCAGTAGTCCTAGGACAGGGGCGTCACCCCTCCACTTT
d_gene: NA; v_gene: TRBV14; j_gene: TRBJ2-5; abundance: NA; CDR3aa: CASSPVRGGGETQYF; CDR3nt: TGTGCCAGCAGCCCCGTCAGGGGTGGGGGAGAGACCCAGTACTTC
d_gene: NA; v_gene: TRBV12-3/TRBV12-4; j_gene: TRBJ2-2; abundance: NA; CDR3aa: CASSSQGFGELFF; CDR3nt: TGTGCCAGCAGTTCCCAGGGTTTCGGGGAGCTGTTTTTT
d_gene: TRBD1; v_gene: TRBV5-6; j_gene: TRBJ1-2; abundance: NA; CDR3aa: CASSPGTGALYGYTF; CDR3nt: TGTGCCAGCAGCCCCGGGACAGGGGCCCTCTATGGCTACACCTTC
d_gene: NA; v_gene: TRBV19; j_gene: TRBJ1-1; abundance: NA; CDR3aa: CASKGLNTEAFF; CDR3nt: TGTGCCAGTAAAGGGTTGAACACTGAAGCTTTCTTT
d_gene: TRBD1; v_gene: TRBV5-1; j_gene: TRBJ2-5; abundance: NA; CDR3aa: CASSLGTGDRETQYF; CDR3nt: TGCGCCAGCAGCTTGGGGACAGGGGATAGGGAGACCCAGTACTTC
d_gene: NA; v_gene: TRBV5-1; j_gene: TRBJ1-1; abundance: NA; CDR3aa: CASSFPGSTEAFF; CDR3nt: TGCGCCAGCAGCTTCCCCGGGAGCACTGAAGCTTTCTTT
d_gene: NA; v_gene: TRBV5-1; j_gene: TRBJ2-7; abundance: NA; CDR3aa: CASSPGQLYEQYF; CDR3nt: TGCGCCAGCAGCCCAGGACAGCTCTACGAGCAGTACTTC
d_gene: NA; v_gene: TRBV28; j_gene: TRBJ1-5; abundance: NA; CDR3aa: CASTVSNQPQHF; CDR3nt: TGTGCCAGCACTGTGAGCAATCAGCCCCAGCATTTT
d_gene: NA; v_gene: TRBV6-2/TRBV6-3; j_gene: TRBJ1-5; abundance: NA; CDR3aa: CASTPRGRGANQPQHF; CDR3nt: TGTGCCAGCACCCCCAGGGGCAGGGGTGCCAATCAGCCCCAGCATTTT
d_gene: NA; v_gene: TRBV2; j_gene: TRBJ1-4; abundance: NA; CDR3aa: CASSERTAPNEKLFF; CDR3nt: TGTGCCAGCAGTGAACGGACAGCTCCTAATGAAAAACTGTTTTTT
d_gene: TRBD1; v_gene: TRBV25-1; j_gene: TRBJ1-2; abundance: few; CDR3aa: CASSATGGAGTF; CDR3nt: TGTGCCAGCAGTGCTACAGGGGGCGCCGGCACCTTC
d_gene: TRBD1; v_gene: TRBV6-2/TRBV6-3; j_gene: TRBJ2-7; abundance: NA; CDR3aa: CASSYTPLGQGDEQYF; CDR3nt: TGTGCCAGCAGTTATACCCCTCTTGGACAGGGGGACGAGCAGTACTTC
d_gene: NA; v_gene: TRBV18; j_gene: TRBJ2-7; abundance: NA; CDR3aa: CASSPDIQVRYEQYF; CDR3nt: TGTGCCAGCTCACCAGATATCCAGGTACGGTACGAGCAGTACTTC
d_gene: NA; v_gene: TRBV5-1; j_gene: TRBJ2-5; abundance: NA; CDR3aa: CASSLEGRRQETQYF; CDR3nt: TGCGCCAGCAGCTTGGAGGGACGGAGGCAAGAGACCCAGTACTTC
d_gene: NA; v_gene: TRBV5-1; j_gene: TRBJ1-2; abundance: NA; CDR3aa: CASSLEMGGYGYTF; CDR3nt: TGCGCCAGCAGCTTGGAGATGGGTGGCTATGGCTACACCTTC
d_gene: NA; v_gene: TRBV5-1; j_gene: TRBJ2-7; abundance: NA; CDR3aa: CASQVPSTGGGYEQYF; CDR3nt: TGCGCCAGCCAGGTCCCTAGTACCGGAGGGGGTTACGAGCAGTACTTC
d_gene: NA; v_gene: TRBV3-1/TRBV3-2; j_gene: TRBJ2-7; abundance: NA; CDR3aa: CASSQGFRSSYEQYF; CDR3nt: TGTGCCAGCAGCCAAGGATTTCGCTCCTCCTACGAGCAGTACTTC
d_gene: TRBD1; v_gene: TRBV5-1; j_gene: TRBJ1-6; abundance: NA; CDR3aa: CASSPQGADNSPLHF; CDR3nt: TGCGCCAGCAGCCCACAGGGGGCGGATAATTCACCCCTCCACTTT
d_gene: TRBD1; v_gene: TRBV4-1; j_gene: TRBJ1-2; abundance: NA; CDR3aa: CASRAPGQRYGYTF; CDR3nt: TGCGCCAGCAGGGCCCCGGGACAGCGATATGGCTACACCTTC
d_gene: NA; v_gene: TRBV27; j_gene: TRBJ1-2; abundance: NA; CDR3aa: CASSPRAPNYGYTF; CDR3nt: TGTGCCAGCAGTCCACGAGCACCTAACTATGGCTACACCTTC
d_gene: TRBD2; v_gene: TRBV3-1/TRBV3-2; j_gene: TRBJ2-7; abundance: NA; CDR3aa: CASSQVARGGKSSYEQYF; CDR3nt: TGTGCCAGCAGCCAAGTGGCGCGGGGGGGCAAGAGCTCCTACGAGCAGTACTTC
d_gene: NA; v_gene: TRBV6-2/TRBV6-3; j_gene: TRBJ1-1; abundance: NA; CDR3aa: CASSYSGGEAEAFF; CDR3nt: TGTGCCAGCAGTTACTCGGGGGGCGAGGCTGAAGCTTTCTTT
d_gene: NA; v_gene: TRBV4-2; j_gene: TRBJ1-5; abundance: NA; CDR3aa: CASSQGGGQPQHF; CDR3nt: TGTGCCAGCAGCCAGGGTGGAGGTCAGCCCCAGCATTTT
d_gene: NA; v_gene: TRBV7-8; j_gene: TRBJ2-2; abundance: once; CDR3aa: CASSLVWASVAGELFF; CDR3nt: TGTGCCAGCAGCTTAGTCTGGGCTAGCGTCGCCGGGGAGCTGTTTTTT
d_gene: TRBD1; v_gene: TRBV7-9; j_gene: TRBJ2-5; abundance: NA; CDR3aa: CASSFKQGAFETQYF; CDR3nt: TGTGCCAGCAGCTTTAAGCAGGGGGCGTTCGAGACCCAGTACTTC
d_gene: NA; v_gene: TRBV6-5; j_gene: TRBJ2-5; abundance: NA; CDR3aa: CASSYSDSVVAQYF; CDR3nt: TGTGCCAGCAGTTACTCGGACAGCGTCGTCGCCCAGTACTTC
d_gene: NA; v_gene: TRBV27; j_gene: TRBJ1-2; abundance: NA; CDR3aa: CASSLLQGYGYTF; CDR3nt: TGTGCCAGCAGTTTGCTACAGGGTTATGGCTACACCTTC
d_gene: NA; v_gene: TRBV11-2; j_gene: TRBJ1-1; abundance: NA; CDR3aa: CASSLASLNTEAFF; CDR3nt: TGTGCCAGCAGCTTAGCCAGTTTGAACACTGAAGCTTTCTTT
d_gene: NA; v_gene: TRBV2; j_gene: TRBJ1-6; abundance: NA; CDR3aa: CASSVATGSINSPLHF; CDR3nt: TGTGCCAGCAGTGTAGCGACAGGTTCTATTAATTCACCCCTCCACTTT
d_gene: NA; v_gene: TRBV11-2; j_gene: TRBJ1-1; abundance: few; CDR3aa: CASNTGNTEAFF; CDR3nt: TGTGCCAGCAACACCGGAAACACTGAAGCTTTCTTT
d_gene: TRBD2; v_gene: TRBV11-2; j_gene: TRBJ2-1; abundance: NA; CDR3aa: CASSLKAGSYNEQFF; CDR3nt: TGTGCCAGCAGCTTAAAAGCGGGGTCCTACAATGAGCAGTTCTTC
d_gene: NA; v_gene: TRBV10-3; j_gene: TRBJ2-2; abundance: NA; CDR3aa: CAISGETGELFF; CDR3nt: TGTGCCATCAGCGGCGAAACCGGGGAGCTGTTTTTT
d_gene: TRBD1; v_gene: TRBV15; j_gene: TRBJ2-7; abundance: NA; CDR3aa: CATRPRTGGFEQYF; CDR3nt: TGTGCCACCCGTCCACGGACAGGGGGTTTCGAGCAGTACTTC
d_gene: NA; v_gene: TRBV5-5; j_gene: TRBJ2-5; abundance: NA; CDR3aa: CASSRLSSQETQYF; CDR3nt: TGTGCCAGCAGCCGTCTGAGCAGTCAAGAGACCCAGTACTTC
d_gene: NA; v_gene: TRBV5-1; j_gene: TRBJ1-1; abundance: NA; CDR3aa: CASSLVGLSEAFF; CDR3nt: TGCGCCAGCAGCTTGGTGGGGCTGAGTGAAGCTTTCTTT
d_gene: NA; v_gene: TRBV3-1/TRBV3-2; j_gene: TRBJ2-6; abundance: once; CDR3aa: CASSQVASGANVLTF; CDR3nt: TGTGCCAGCAGCCAAGTAGCCTCTGGGGCCAACGTCCTGACTTTC
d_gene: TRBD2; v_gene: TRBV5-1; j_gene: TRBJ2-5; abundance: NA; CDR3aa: CASSLVAGGQETQYF; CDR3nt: TGCGCCAGCAGCTTGGTGGCCGGGGGGCAAGAGACCCAGTACTTC
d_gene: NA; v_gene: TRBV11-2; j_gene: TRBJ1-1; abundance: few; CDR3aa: CASSSLTGSNTEAFF; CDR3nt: TGTGCCAGCAGCTCCCTGACCGGATCCAACACTGAAGCTTTCTTT
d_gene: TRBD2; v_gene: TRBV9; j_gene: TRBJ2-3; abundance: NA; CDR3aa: CASSVASAGGPGTQYF; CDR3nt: TGTGCCAGCAGCGTAGCTTCGGCGGGGGGGCCGGGTACGCAGTATTTT
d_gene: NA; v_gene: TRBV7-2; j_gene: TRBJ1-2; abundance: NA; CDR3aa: CASSLGRQGGYTF; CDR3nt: TGTGCCAGCAGCTTAGGGCGACAAGGAGGCTACACCTTC
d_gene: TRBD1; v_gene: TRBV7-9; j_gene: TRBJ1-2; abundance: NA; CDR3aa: CASSAGTGGRYGYTF; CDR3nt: TGTGCCAGCAGCGCCGGGACAGGGGGACGGTATGGCTACACCTTC
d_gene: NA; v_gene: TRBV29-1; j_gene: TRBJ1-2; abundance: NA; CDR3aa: CSVASDFGYTF; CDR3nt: TGCAGCGTTGCCTCGGACTTCGGCTACACCTTC
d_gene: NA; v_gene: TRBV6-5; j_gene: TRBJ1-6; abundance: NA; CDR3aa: CASRRRVGSPLHF; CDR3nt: TGTGCCAGCCGTCGAAGGGTTGGTTCACCCCTCCACTTT
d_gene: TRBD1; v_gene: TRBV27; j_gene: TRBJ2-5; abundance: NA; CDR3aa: CASSRGQQETQYF; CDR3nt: TGTGCCAGCTCCAGGGGACAGCAAGAGACCCAGTACTTC
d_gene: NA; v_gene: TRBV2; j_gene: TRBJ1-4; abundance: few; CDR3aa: CASSEVGIPKKLFF; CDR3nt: TGTGCCAGCAGTGAAGTGGGGATCCCGAAAAAACTGTTTTTT
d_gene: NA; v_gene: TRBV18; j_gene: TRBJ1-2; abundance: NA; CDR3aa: CASSPPGGLSNRGYTF; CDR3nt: TGTGCCAGCTCACCCCCCGGGGGGTTGTCTAACCGGGGCTACACCTTC
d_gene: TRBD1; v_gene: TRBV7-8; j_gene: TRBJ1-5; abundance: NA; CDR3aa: CASSSTGGRQHQPQHF; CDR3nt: TGTGCCAGCAGCTCGACAGGGGGCCGTCAGCACCAGCCCCAGCATTTT
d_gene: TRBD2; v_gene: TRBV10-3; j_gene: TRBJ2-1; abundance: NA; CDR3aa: CAISEWLAGAYNEQFF; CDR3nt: TGTGCCATCAGTGAGTGGCTAGCGGGGGCCTACAATGAGCAGTTCTTC
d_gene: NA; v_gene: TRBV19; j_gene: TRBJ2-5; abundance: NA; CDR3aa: CASSSIGTAIQETQYF; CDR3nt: TGTGCCAGTAGTAGCATTGGGACGGCAATTCAAGAGACCCAGTACTTC
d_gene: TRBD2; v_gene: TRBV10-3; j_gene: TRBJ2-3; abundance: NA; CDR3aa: CAISGLAGGPDSTDTQYF; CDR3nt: TGTGCCATCAGTGGACTAGCGGGGGGGCCGGATAGCACAGATACGCAGTATTTT
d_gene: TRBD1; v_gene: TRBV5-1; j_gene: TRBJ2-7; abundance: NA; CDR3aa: CASSLGDRELDEQYF; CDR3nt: TGCGCCAGCAGCTTGGGGGACAGGGAATTGGACGAGCAGTACTTC
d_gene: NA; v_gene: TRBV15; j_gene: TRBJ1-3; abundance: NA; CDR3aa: CATSRDMALSGNTIYF; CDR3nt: TGTGCCACCAGCAGAGATATGGCTCTCTCTGGAAACACCATATATTTT
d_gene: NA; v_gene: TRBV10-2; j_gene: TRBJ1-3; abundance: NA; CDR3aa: CASSERAGSGNTIYF; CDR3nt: TGCGCCAGCAGTGAGAGGGCAGGGTCTGGAAACACCATATATTTT
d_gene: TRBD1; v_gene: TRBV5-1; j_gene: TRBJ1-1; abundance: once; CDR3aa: CASSSGQGTEAFF; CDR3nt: TGCGCCAGCAGCTCGGGACAGGGAACTGAAGCTTTCTTT
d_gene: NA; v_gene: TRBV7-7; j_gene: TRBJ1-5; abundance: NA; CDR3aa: CASTVDRYSHNQPQHF; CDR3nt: TGTGCCAGCACCGTGGACAGATATAGTCACAATCAGCCCCAGCATTTT